This TCR beta chain was documented in a study of shared clonotypes between healthy human individuals. Overall study: Researchers assigned three CD4 naive, three CD4 memory, two CD8 naive and one CD8 memory plate to each donor. General study results and limits: Rarefaction gave evidence that sorted-subset sequencing remained incomplete despite large depth.

Notes on this clone: Its antigen remains unknown. A much larger clone differs by one base, so this may be a read error. Other DNA sequences in this sample translate to the same CDR3.

Germline CDR1 LGHNA, CDR2 YSLEER. The CDR3 consists of 13 residues. V lost 6 bases, J lost 3 bases, and 9 bases lay in between. Libraries were prepared by immunoSEQ multiplex PCR; TCRdb keeps only in-frame clonotypes and omits some of them. The sample holds about a million clones, 70% to 85% seen once. The sequence came from a man aged 18 to 30 in good health. Some clones in this sample may be carry-over from other donors' samples. The sample consisted of memory CD4+ T cells from PBMCs. Subset described: CD45RA-negative fraction. V usage is TRBV4-3 and J usage is TRBJ1-5; D unresolved. CDR3 amino acids: CASSQTINQPQHF. CDR3 DNA: TGCGCCAGCAGTCAAACGATCAATCAGCCCCAGCATTTT.